The source of this TCR beta chain is a study of T cell repertoires in cytomegalovirus infection. About the study: Researchers turned to recently identified HLA-C-restricted CMV epitopes as well as well-studied HLA-B-restricted ones. General study results and limits: Pooled public TCR beta family frequency picked out CMV carriers with the relevant HLA.

Germline V lookup: CDR1 SGHKS, CDR2 YYEKEE (reference sequence). The J segment lost 2 bases and the V segment lost 1 base, leaving 6 bases of the junction unmatched. This CDR3 contains 16 residues. One entry per CDR3 protein results from TCRdb running MiXCR on the reads. The table shows about 570,000 distinct CDR3 sequences, with over 35% occurring only once. On this clonotype: As yet, its antigen is unknown.

The sequence was collected from a human donor in good health (CMV status not recorded). Some clones in this sample may be carry-over from other donors' samples. Here the sequenced sample was cultured PBMCs, taken from culture after CMV antigen stimulation. The V gene is TRBV5-5, the J gene TRBJ2-1; 7 bases align to TRBD1. CDR3 DNA sequence: TGTGCCAGCAGCTTGACTCCCGACAGGGCCTACAATGAGCAGTTCTTC. This codes for CASSLTPDRAYNEQFF.